The following is a T cell receptor (beta chain) sequence with its context. This specimen comes from a study of blood T cell repertoires in COVID-19. Study-level background: PBMCs, B-cell-depleted T cells, or T cells provided the cDNA or gDNA that made up the material.

In the authors' workflow: Reference gene primer amplification yielded estimated nucleated cell counts. The method was immunoSEQ multiplex PCR; TCRdb's version includes in-frame clones alone and lacks a portion of them. The V and J calls and clone size come from that table; D and trimming were worked out from the DNA. The data contain approximately 100,000 clones, approximately 85% of them singletons. Losses at the gene ends were 4 bases for V and 1 base for J; bases not matched to a gene: 3. The V gene's germline CDR1 is SGHRS and CDR2 YFSETQ. The CDR3 is 16 residues long. What was sequenced was peripheral blood. V usage is TRBV5-1 and J usage is TRBJ2-5; 14 bases are a match to TRBD2. This TCR came from a human donor in a cohort sampled during active COVID-19. The CDR3 coding sequence is TGCGCCAGCAGCGAGGGACTAGCGGGGGCCCAAGAGACCCAGTACTTC. Translated, it gives CASSEGLAGAQETQYF.